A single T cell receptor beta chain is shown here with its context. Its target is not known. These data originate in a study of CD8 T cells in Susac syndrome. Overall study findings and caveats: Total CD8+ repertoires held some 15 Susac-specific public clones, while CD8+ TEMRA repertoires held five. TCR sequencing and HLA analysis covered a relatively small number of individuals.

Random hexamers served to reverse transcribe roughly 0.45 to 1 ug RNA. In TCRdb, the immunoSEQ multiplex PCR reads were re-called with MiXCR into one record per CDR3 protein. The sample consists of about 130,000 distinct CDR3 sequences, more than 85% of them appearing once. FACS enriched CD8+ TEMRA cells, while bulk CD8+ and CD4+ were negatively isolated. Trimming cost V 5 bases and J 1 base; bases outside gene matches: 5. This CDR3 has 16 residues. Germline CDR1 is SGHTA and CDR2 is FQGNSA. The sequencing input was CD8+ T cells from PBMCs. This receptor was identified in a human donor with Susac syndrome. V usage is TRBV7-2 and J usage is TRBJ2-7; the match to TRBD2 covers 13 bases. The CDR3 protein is CASSNRLAGGSYEQYF. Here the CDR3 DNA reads TGTGCCAGCAGCAACCGACTAGCGGGAGGATCCTACGAGCAGTACTTC.